These 32 T cell receptor beta chains share one sample of origin, sequenced in a study of T cell responses to AZD1222 COVID-19 vaccine. Libraries were prepared by immunoSEQ multiplex PCR; TCRdb keeps only in-frame clonotypes and omits some of them. This sample has approximately 67,000 clones, with 84% found just once. The material sequenced was peripheral blood, taken on day 0 of AZD1222 vaccination. Receptor source: an adult in good health.

This clone was seen a few times. The rearrangement joins TRBV27 to TRBJ1-1, with a weak D call TRBD1 (6 bases). The CDR3 sequence is 13 residues long. The germline V gene has CDR1 MNHEY and CDR2 SMNVEV (reference sequence). Trimming removed 5 bases from V and 8 bases from J, with 15 bases in between. The CDR3, as DNA: TGTGCCAGCAGTCCTAGACAGGTGTCAGAAGCTTTCTTT. This sequence encodes CASSPRQVSEAFF.

DNA for the CDR3: TGTGCCAGCAGCTTAGGGAACTGGAACACCATATATTTT. Its translation is CASSLGNWNTIYF. This chain links TRBV11-2 with TRBJ1-3; D is undetermined. From germline, CDR1 is SGHAT and CDR2 FQNNGV. The CDR3 totals 13 residues. Trimming removed 1 base from V and 7 bases from J, with 8 bases in between.

This clone was found a few times. The chain recombines TRBV7-9 with TRBJ1-3, with TRBD1 as a possible D gene (6 bases). The germline V gene encodes CDR1 SEHNR and CDR2 FQNEAQ (reference sequence). The CDR3 totals 19 residues. V dropped 6 bases and J dropped 1 base, with 25 bases sitting between them. The CDR3 loop is CASSSDVRGREKSGNTIYF. The CDR3 DNA reads TGTGCCAGCAGTTCAGATGTCAGGGGCAGGGAAAAGTCTGGAAACACCATATATTTT.

The chain combines TRBV27 with TRBJ1-2; no clear D. The CDR3 is 16 residues long. Germline V CDR1 and CDR2: MNHEY, SMNVEV (reference sequence). The germline V and J ends were trimmed by 5 bases and 2 bases, with 18 bases remaining between them. The CDR3 here is CASSLAWGTANYGYTF. The CDR3 nucleotides read TGTGCCAGCAGTCTAGCTTGGGGAACAGCCAACTATGGCTACACCTTC.

The chain has TRBV28 and TRBJ2-7, with D perhaps matching TRBD2 (6 bases). Looked up from germline, CDR1 is MDHEN and CDR2 is SYDVKM. The CDR3 runs to 15 residues. V was clipped by 2 bases and J by 3 bases, with 14 bases between them. In nucleotides, the CDR3 is TGTGCCAGCAGTTTAATGACCAGGCGGGGCTACGAGCAGTACTTC. This sequence encodes CASSLMTRRGYEQYF. The entire variable domain, with the rest obtained from reference TRBV28 and TRBJ2-7, is as follows: DVKVTQSSRYLVKRTGEKVFLECVQDMDHENMFWYRQDPGLGLRLIYFSYDVKMKEKGDIPEGYSVSREKKERFSLILESASTNQTSMYLCASSLMTRRGYEQYFGPGTRLTVT.

The chain joins TRBV12-2 to TRBJ1-5. TRBV12-2 is noted as a pseudogene. This CDR3 contains 21 residues. CDR3 bases: TGTGCAAGTCGCTTAGAACAAACCCGACGGAGGAGGCGGGTAATGGTTCAGCCCCAGCATTTT. Its translation: CASRLEQTRRRRRVMVQPQHF.

V and J are TRBV7-6 and TRBJ2-3, with D possibly TRBD1 on 5 matching bases. Germline-derived CDR1 and CDR2 are SGHVS and FNYEAQ. Trimming left V 1 base short and J 1 base short, with 9 bases between. The CDR3 totals 15 residues. The CDR3 bases are TGTGCCAGCAGCTTAGAGGGGCTGGGCACAGATACGCAGTATTTT. Its protein is CASSLEGLGTDTQYF.

The rearrangement joins TRBV6-5 to TRBJ2-7; D is undetermined. CDR3 length: 15 amino acids. Germline V CDR1 and CDR2: MNHEY, SVGAGI. V shed 6 bases and J shed 0 bases, with 15 bases lying between them. The CDR3 coding sequence is TGTGCCAGCAGGGACGACACGGCGAGCTCCTACGAGCAGTACTTC. Translating gives CASRDDTASSYEQYF.

This clone was counted between two and nine times. The chain couples TRBV11-2 to TRBJ1-2, with D possibly matching TRBD1 (6 bases). Germline values: CDR1 SGHAT, CDR2 FQNNGV. Trimming removed 8 bases from V and 8 bases from J, with 12 bases in between. This CDR3 is built from 11 residues. The CDR3 spells CASGGRRGYTF. The CDR3 region has the DNA TGTGCCAGCGGGGGCCGGCGAGGCTACACCTTC.

The chain is built from TRBV19 and TRBJ1-2; 7 bases agree with TRBD1. From germline, CDR1 is LNHDA and CDR2 SQIVND (reference sequence). Trimming took 6 bases from V and 6 from J; bases not matched to a gene: 16. The CDR3 loop spans 16 amino acids. As DNA, the CDR3 is TGTGCCAGTAGGCTGGATCCGGGACAGATGGGCGATGGCTACACCTTC. Encoded protein: CASRLDPGQMGDGYTF.

The V call is TRBV28, the J call TRBJ1-1; tentatively, D is TRBD1 (5 bases). V gave up 2 bases and J gave up 4 bases, with 14 bases separating them. Germline CDR1 MDHEN, CDR2 SYDVKM. CDR3 length equals 15 residues. This chain's CDR3 is CASSLRQFEGTEAFF. CDR3 bases: TGTGCCAGCAGTTTAAGACAGTTTGAGGGCACTGAAGCTTTCTTT.

CDR3 residues: CASSRGIGERYTF. The CDR3 coding sequence is TGTGCCAGCAGCCGAGGAATTGGTGAGCGCTACACCTTC. The chain uses TRBV3-1 (or the pseudogene TRBV3-2) and TRBJ1-2; D gene uncertain. V gave up 4 bases and J gave up 9 bases, with 15 bases separating them. This CDR3 contains 13 residues. Germline CDR1 reads LGHDT; CDR2 reads YNNKEL (reference sequence).

This chain uses TRBV19 with TRBJ2-1; perhaps TRBD2 as D (6 bases). Trimming cost V 3 bases and J 0 bases, with 12 bases left between them. This CDR3 is built from 16 residues. The germline gives CDR1 LNHDA, CDR2 SQIVND (reference sequence). CDR3 nucleotides: TGTGCCAGTAGTATTAGGACTACCTCCTCCTACAATGAGCAGTTCTTC. This codes for CASSIRTTSSYNEQFF. The full variable domain, completed using reference TRBV19 and TRBJ2-1, is DGGITQSPKYLFRKEGQNVTLSCEQNLNHDAMYWYRQDPGQGLRLIYYSQIVNDFQKGDIAEGYSVSREKKESFPLTVTSAQKNPTAFYLCASSIRTTSSYNEQFFGPGTRLTVL.

A single count supports this clone. The chain carries TRBV29-1 and TRBJ1-4, with D possibly matching TRBD1 (6 bases). The CDR3 spans 14 residues. Germline lookup yields CDR1 SQVTM and CDR2 ANQGSEA. The ends were cut back, 5 bases at V and 4 bases at J, with 14 bases in the middle. The CDR3 coding sequence is TGCAGCGTTTCGTGGGGGGCCCTTAATGAAAAACTGTTTTTT. Amino acid sequence: CSVSWGALNEKLFF.

The chain uses TRBV2 and TRBJ1-2, with 9 nucleotides matching TRBD1. With 1 base clipped from V and 8 bases from J, the junction kept 8 bases outside the gene matches. There are 15 residues in the CDR3. Germline values: CDR1 SNHLY, CDR2 FYNNEI. The chain's CDR3 is CASSEGTLTGGGYTF. The CDR3 DNA reads as TGTGCCAGCAGTGAAGGGACTTTAACAGGGGGCGGCTACACCTTC.

The rearrangement links TRBV29-1 to TRBJ1-1; D might be TRBD1 (6 bases). Germline lookup yields CDR1 SQVTM and CDR2 ANQGSEA. The CDR3 extends over 13 amino acids. Trimming removed 8 bases at V and 7 bases at J, with 20 bases between. The CDR3 loop is CSSQGRGIGEAFF. The CDR3 bases are TGCAGCTCCCAGGGGAGGGGGATCGGTGAAGCTTTCTTT.

The chain is built from TRBV5-1 and TRBJ2-2, with D perhaps matching TRBD1 (6 bases). The V end was cut by 5 bases, the J end by 2 bases, with 13 bases between. This CDR3 contains 15 residues. Germline V gene lookup returns CDR1 SGHRS and CDR2 YFSETQ. The CDR3 loop is CASSVGQRNTGELFF. In DNA, the CDR3 is TGCGCCAGCAGTGTTGGACAGCGCAACACCGGGGAGCTGTTTTTT.

The rearrangement uses TRBV18 and TRBJ1-2, with 7 bases that match TRBD1. Unmatched junction bases numbered 5, after V lost 3 bases and J lost 1 base. CDR1 and CDR2 from the germline V gene are KGHSH and LQKENI. The CDR3 has 15 amino acids. The CDR3 sequence is CASSPEDRSNYGYTF. CDR3 coding DNA: TGTGCCAGCTCACCCGAGGACAGGAGTAACTATGGCTACACCTTC.

The chain joins TRBV19 to TRBJ1-2; D not resolved. V shed 4 bases and J shed 5 bases, with 14 bases lying between them. The CDR3 consists of 14 residues. Germline values: CDR1 LNHDA, CDR2 SQIVND (reference sequence). CDR3 residues: CASSTDTFIYGYTF. For the CDR3, the DNA is TGTGCCAGTAGTACAGACACATTTATATATGGCTACACCTTC.

CDR3 sequence: CASSPSLLSSGNTIYF. CDR3 bases: TGTGCCAGCTCACCGAGCCTTCTAAGCTCTGGAAACACCATATATTTT. This sequence joins TRBV18 and TRBJ1-3, with D unclear. CDR1 and CDR2 (germline): KGHSH, LQKENI. V was trimmed by 3 bases and J by 0 bases, leaving 12 bases between them. This CDR3 is built from 16 residues.

The rearrangement links TRBV9 to TRBJ2-2; 7 positions match TRBD1. With V trimmed by 3 bases and J by 7 bases, 6 bases remained unmatched. CDR1 and CDR2 (germline): SGDLS, YYNGEE. The CDR3 is 14 amino acids. The CDR3: CASSAEGAGGELFF. CDR3 sequence (DNA): TGTGCCAGCAGCGCCGAGGGGGCGGGCGGGGAGCTGTTTTTT.

CDR3 loop: CATTKREWDNEQFF. The CDR3 DNA follows: TGTGCCACCACCAAGCGGGAGTGGGACAATGAGCAGTTCTTC. The J gene is TRBJ2-1, the V gene TRBV2; TRBD2 matches 8 bases. The germline V gene has CDR1 SNHLY and CDR2 FYNNEI. This CDR3 has 14 residues. The V and J ends lost 10 bases and 5 bases, in that order; junction bases with no gene match: 10.

V is TRBV19 and J is TRBJ1-2; tentative D call: TRBD1 (6 bases). Between the trimmed V and J ends, which lost 4 bases and 5 bases, there was a span of 17 bases. CDR1 is LNHDA, CDR2 SQIVND, per germline (reference sequence). The CDR3 has 15 residues. The CDR3 protein is CASSTARQEIYGYTF. CDR3 DNA sequence: TGTGCCAGTAGTACCGCCAGACAGGAGATTTATGGCTACACCTTC. Filled out from reference TRBV19 and TRBJ1-2, the complete variable domain reads DGGITQSPKYLFRKEGQNVTLSCEQNLNHDAMYWYRQDPGQGLRLIYYSQIVNDFQKGDIAEGYSVSREKKESFPLTVTSAQKNPTAFYLCASSTARQEIYGYTFGSGTRLTVV.

The chain has TRBV2 and TRBJ1-3; D remains unclear. The CDR3 is made up of 15 amino acids. In germline, CDR1 is SNHLY, CDR2 FYNNEI. V was clipped by 5 bases and J by 0 bases, with 11 bases between them. CDR3 region: CASSKEGSSGNTIYF. For the CDR3, the DNA is TGTGCCAGCAGTAAAGAAGGGAGCTCTGGAAACACCATATATTTT.

This clone was counted only a few times. Here the CDR3 DNA reads TGCAGCGTGAACCGGGACGGCCTATACAATGAGCAGTTCTTC. Residues: CSVNRDGLYNEQFF. This rearrangement joins TRBV29-1 to TRBJ2-1; either TRBD1 or TRBD2 may supply D (5 bases each). The CDR3 extends over 14 amino acids. Trimming pared 6 bases from V and 4 bases from J, leaving 16 bases between. Germline V gene lookup returns CDR1 SQVTM and CDR2 ANQGSEA.

The chain is built from TRBV5-1 and TRBJ2-1; 13 nucleotides agree with TRBD2. CDR3 length equals 15 residues. Per germline, CDR1 SGHRS and CDR2 YFSETQ. Trimming removed 2 bases from V and 9 bases from J; junction bases left unmatched: 5. CDR3 sequence (DNA): TGCGCCAGCAGCTTACTAGCGGGAGGGCCGGGTGAGCAGTTCTTC. Translated, it gives CASSLLAGGPGEQFF.

The rearrangement uses TRBV12-3 or TRBV12-4 and TRBJ1-2, with a tentative D call TRBD1 (5 bases). The CDR3 totals 13 residues. Trimming removed 1 base from V and 4 bases from J, with 7 bases in between. The CDR3: CASSLDRLYGYTF. The CDR3 nucleotides read TGTGCCAGCAGTTTAGACAGGCTCTATGGCTACACCTTC.

In its sample, this clone was seen a few times. The chain links TRBV30 to TRBJ1-4; a weak D match, TRBD1 (5 bases). CDR1 GTSNPN and CDR2 SVGIG come from the germline V gene (reference sequence). V dropped 4 bases and J dropped 0 bases, with 9 bases sitting between them. The CDR3 consists of 14 residues. The CDR3 sequence: CAWTEGPTNEKLFF. The CDR3 DNA follows: TGTGCCTGGACTGAGGGGCCAACTAATGAAAAACTGTTTTTT.

The J gene is TRBJ1-6, the V gene TRBV27; D might be TRBD1 (5 bases). Trimming cost V 5 bases and J 10 bases, with 18 bases left between them. The germline gives CDR1 MNHEY, CDR2 SMNVEV (reference sequence). This CDR3 contains 15 residues. For the CDR3, the DNA is TGTGCCAGCAGTCTAAGGCAGGGAAGCGGGTCACCCCTCCACTTT. Translated, it gives CASSLRQGSGSPLHF.

This clone was picked up one time. The gene calls are TRBV6-5 and TRBJ1-5; no clear D gene. Per the germline V gene, CDR1 is MNHEY and CDR2 is SVGAGI. This CDR3 region has 14 residues. The V end was cut by 4 bases, the J end by 6 bases, with 13 bases between. CDR3 sequence reads: CASSLTPEGQPQHF. The CDR3 region has the DNA TGTGCCAGCAGTTTGACCCCCGAGGGTCAGCCCCAGCATTTT.

The CDR3 loop reads CASRIGTGAGYTF. CDR3 sequence (DNA): TGTGCCAGCAGGATCGGGACAGGGGCCGGCTACACCTTC. The chain combines TRBV27 with TRBJ1-2; TRBD1 matches at 10 bases. Germline V gene lookup returns CDR1 MNHEY and CDR2 SMNVEV (reference sequence). V was pared by 6 bases and J by 8 bases, with 6 bases of the junction left unmatched. This CDR3 comprises 13 residues.

V and J are TRBV3-1 (or the pseudogene TRBV3-2) and TRBJ2-7, with no clear D. The V gene lost 0 bases and the J gene lost 2 bases, with 11 bases spanning the gap. The CDR3 has 15 amino acids. Germline values: CDR1 LGHDT, CDR2 YNNKEL (reference sequence). The CDR3 DNA reads as TGTGCCAGCAGCCAAGATAGCAGCTCCCCCTACGAGCAGTACTTC. Its translation is CASSQDSSSPYEQYF.